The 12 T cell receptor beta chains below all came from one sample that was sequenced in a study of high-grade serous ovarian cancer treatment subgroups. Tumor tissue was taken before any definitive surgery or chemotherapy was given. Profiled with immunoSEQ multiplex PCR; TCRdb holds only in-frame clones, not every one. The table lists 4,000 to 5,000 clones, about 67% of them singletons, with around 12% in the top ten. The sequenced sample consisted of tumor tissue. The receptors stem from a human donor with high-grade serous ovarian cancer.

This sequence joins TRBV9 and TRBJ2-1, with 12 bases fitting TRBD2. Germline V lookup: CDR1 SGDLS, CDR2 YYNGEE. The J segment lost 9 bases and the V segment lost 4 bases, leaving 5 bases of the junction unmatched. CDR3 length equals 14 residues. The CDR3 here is CASSLAGGPGEQFF. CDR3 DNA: TGTGCCAGCAGCCTAGCGGGGGGGCCGGGTGAGCAGTTCTTC.

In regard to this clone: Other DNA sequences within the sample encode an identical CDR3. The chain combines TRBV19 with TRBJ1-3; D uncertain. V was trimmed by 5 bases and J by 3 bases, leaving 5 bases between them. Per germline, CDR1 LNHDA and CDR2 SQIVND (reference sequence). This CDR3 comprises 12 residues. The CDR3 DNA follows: TGTGCCAGTAGTCCCGATGGAAACACCATATATTTT. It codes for CASSPDGNTIYF.

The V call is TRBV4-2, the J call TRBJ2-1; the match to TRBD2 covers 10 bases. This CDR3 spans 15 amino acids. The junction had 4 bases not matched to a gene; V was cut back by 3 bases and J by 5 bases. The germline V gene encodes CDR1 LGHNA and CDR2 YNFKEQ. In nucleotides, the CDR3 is TGTGCCAGCAGCCAGAGCGGGGGGGCCCACAATGAGCAGTTCTTC. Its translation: CASSQSGGAHNEQFF.

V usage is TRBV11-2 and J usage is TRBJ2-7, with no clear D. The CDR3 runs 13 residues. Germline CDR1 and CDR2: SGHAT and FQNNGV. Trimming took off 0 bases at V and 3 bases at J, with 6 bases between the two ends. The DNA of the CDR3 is TGTGCCAGCAGCTTAGAGGTTTTCTACGAGCAGTACTTC. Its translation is CASSLEVFYEQYF.

CDR3 coding DNA: TGCAGCGTTGATATCGGGCGTTTTGTCACTGAAGCTTTCTTT. Amino acid sequence: CSVDIGRFVTEAFF. V gene TRBV29-1 combines with J gene TRBJ1-1, with D uncertain. The CDR3 totals 14 residues. Germline V gene data show CDR1 as SQVTM and CDR2 as ANQGSEA. V gave up 3 bases and J gave up 4 bases, with 15 bases separating them. The full variable domain, rest sourced from reference TRBV29-1 and TRBJ1-1, is SAVISQKPSRDICQRGTSLTIQCQVDSQVTMMFWYRQQPGQSLTLIATANQGSEATYESGFVIDKFPISRPNLTFSTLTVSNMSPEDSSIYLCSVDIGRFVTEAFFGQGTRLTVV.

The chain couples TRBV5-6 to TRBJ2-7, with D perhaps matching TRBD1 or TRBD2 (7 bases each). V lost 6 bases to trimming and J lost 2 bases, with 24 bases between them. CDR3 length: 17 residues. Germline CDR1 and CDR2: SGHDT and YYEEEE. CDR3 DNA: TGTGCCAGCACCCCAGGGGGGAGGGGCCGACTCGCCTACGAGCAGTACTTC. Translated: CASTPGGRGRLAYEQYF.

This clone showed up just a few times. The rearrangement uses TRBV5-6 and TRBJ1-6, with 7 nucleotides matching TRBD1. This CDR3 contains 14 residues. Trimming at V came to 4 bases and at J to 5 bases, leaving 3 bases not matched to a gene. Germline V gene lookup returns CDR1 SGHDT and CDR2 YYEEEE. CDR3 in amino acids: CASSVGTDNSPLHF. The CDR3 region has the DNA TGTGCCAGCAGCGTCGGGACAGATAATTCACCCCTCCACTTT.

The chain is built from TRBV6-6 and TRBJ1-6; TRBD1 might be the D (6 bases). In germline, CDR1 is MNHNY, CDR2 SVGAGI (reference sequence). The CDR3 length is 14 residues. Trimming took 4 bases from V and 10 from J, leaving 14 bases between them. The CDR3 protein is CASSLGGGGSPLHF. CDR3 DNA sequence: TGTGCCAGCAGTTTGGGCGGGGGCGGATCACCCCTCCACTTT.

The CDR3 sequence: CASSLGAGEGYTF. In DNA form, the CDR3 reads TGCGCCAGCAGCTTGGGGGCAGGGGAAGGCTACACCTTC. This chain connects TRBV5-1 to TRBJ1-2; a possible D gene is TRBD1 (6 bases). The germline V gene has CDR1 SGHRS and CDR2 YFSETQ. The V gene lost 0 bases and the J gene lost 8 bases, with 11 bases spanning the gap. CDR3 length: 13 amino acids.

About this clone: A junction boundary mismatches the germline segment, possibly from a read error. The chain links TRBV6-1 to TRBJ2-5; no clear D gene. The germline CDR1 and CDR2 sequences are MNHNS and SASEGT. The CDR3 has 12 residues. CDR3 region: CASSEAWETQYF. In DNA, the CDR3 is TGTGCCAGCAGCGAAGCGTGGGAGACCCAGTACTTC.

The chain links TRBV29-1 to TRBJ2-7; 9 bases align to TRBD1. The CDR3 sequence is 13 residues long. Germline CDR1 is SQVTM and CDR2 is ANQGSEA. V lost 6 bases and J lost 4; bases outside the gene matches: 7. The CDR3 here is CSVPGTGRYEQYF. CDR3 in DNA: TGCAGCGTCCCCGGGACAGGGAGGTACGAGCAGTACTTC.

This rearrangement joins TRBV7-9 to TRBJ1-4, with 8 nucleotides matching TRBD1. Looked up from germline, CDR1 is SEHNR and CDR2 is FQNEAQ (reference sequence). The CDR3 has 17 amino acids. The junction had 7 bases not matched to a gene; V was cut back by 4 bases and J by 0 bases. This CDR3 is CASSSTLQGATNEKLFF. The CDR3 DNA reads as TGTGCCAGCAGCTCCACTCTACAGGGGGCAACTAATGAAAAACTGTTTTTT.